This TCR beta chain is from a study of cytomegalovirus exposure and HLA in healthy donors. TCRdb's table, derived via immunoSEQ multiplex PCR, lists solely in-frame clones and lacks some. In the table there are about 180,000 clones, approximately 86% of which are singletons. With respect to this clone: Its antigen remains unidentified.

The study's findings and limits: Researchers catalogued over 150 TCR beta chains as cytomegalovirus-associated. Most TCR sequences were seen very rarely across donors, but some public TCRs occurred in many. In the 95 to 150 validation repertoires, just under 95% of cluster scores exceeded 0, per a later analysis. Reported results showed that the classifier diagnosed cytomegalovirus status with high specificity and sensitivity.

Per germline, CDR1 SGHTA and CDR2 FQGNSA. The CDR3 is 13 amino acids. Trimming cost V 7 bases and J 6 bases, with 12 bases left between them. The sample was PBMCs. The chain employs TRBV7-2 and TRBJ2-2; D ambiguous. This sequence originates from a man aged 18 to 29 in good health and CMV-seropositive. The CDR3, as DNA: TGTGCCAGCAAATTCCGCGCCCCCGGGGAGCTGTTTTTT. Protein product: CASKFRAPGELFF.